The rows below give T cell receptor beta chains drawn from one sample of a study of T cell responses to AZD1222 COVID-19 vaccine. Data came from immunoSEQ multiplex PCR; TCRdb stores just in-frame clones and leaves some out. The sample holds approximately 150,000 clones, about nine tenths seen once. The sample in question was peripheral blood, obtained 28 days after the second AZD1222 dose. The origin of the receptors is an adult who received the AZD1222 COVID-19 vaccine. CDR3s leave out the opening cysteine and the closing phenylalanine or tryptophan. Each record gives: J gene, V gene, CDR3 length, CDR3 protein.

J: TRBJ1-1
V: TRBV28
length: 14
CDR3: ASSFVSGGRGNEAF

J: TRBJ2-7
V: TRBV3-1/TRBV3-2
length: 13
CDR3: ASSQSNKNSYEQY

J: TRBJ1-2
V: TRBV25-1
length: 11
CDR3: ASSELRQGGYT

J: TRBJ1-2
V: TRBV18
length: 12
CDR3: ASSPLTGTQNYT

J: TRBJ2-3
V: TRBV11-3
length: 14
CDR3: ASSPGLADPGDTQY

J: TRBJ2-2
V: TRBV5-6
length: 11
CDR3: ASSGGGTGELF

J: TRBJ2-7
V: TRBV11-2
length: 12
CDR3: ASSLAAGGYEQY

J: TRBJ1-6
V: TRBV5-4
length: 15
CDR3: ASSRQITGSFNSPLH

J: TRBJ1-1
V: TRBV20-1
length: 9
CDR3: SARETAEAF

J: TRBJ2-3
V: TRBV7-2
length: 17
CDR3: ASSPEGTLPIISTDTQY

J: TRBJ1-5
V: TRBV12-3/TRBV12-4
length: 11
CDR3: ASGSSGTQPQH

J: TRBJ1-5
V: TRBV19
length: 12
CDR3: ASSIPSYNQPQH

J: TRBJ1-1
V: TRBV11-2
length: 11
CDR3: ASSLTGTAEAF

J: TRBJ2-7
V: TRBV30
length: 17
CDR3: AWSSRGTLGLRLIYEQY

J: TRBJ1-2
V: TRBV6-5
length: 11
CDR3: ASRTGPTYGYT

J: TRBJ1-2
V: TRBV19
length: 9
CDR3: ASSIDRGYT

J: TRBJ1-3
V: TRBV9
length: 15
CDR3: ASSDAGTVFSGNTIY

J: TRBJ1-2
V: TRBV5-1
length: 12
CDR3: ASSLPGTEYGYT

J: TRBJ1-2
V: TRBV3-1/TRBV3-2
length: 12
CDR3: ASSHSDRTRGYT

J: TRBJ2-7
V: TRBV7-9
length: 12
CDR3: ASSSAIGFDEQY

J: TRBJ2-3
V: TRBV19
length: 12
CDR3: ASSMRGSTDTQY

J: TRBJ1-1
V: TRBV2
length: 12
CDR3: ASTLDSRGTEAF

J: TRBJ2-3
V: TRBV5-1
length: 13
CDR3: ASSQTSVATDTQY

J: TRBJ2-2
V: TRBV4-2
length: 15
CDR3: ASSHQTSLANTGELF

J: TRBJ1-1
V: TRBV6-5
length: 13
CDR3: ASSVFDRANTEAF

J: TRBJ1-5
V: TRBV19
length: 15
CDR3: ASSSNRDIVGSQPQH

J: TRBJ2-3
V: TRBV15
length: 14
CDR3: ATSRDPGATTDTQY

J: TRBJ2-5
V: TRBV30
length: 13
CDR3: AWSATTGGGETQY

J: TRBJ1-2
V: TRBV29-1
length: 12
CDR3: SAGGRGQGYGYT

J: TRBJ1-1
V: TRBV5-1
length: 14
CDR3: ASSWDRARMNTEAF

J: TRBJ2-5
V: TRBV18
length: 13
CDR3: ASSWGTVTVETQY

J: TRBJ1-5
V: TRBV9
length: 11
CDR3: ASSVAPSQPQH

J: TRBJ1-6
V: TRBV7-9
length: 15
CDR3: ASSLRTGLSGGSPLH

J: TRBJ1-2
V: TRBV12-3/TRBV12-4
length: 10
CDR3: ASSDTGYGYT

J: TRBJ1-1
V: TRBV15
length: 10
CDR3: ATGDLNTEAF

J: TRBJ2-7
V: TRBV4-2
length: 14
CDR3: ASSHLDRVEPYEQY

J: TRBJ2-1
V: TRBV15
length: 11
CDR3: ATSRDRVPRQF

J: TRBJ1-2
V: TRBV2
length: 11
CDR3: ASTGQGAYGYT

J: TRBJ2-3
V: TRBV15
length: 11
CDR3: ATSRDLTDTQY

J: TRBJ1-3
V: TRBV12-5
length: 12
CDR3: ASGRTSSGNTIY

J: TRBJ1-5
V: TRBV12-3/TRBV12-4
length: 10
CDR3: ASSLEDQPQH

J: TRBJ2-1
V: TRBV11-2
length: 14
CDR3: ASRSVGLASYNEQF

J: TRBJ2-2
V: TRBV28
length: 12
CDR3: ASSSRQGTGELF

J: TRBJ2-6
V: TRBV5-5
length: 13
CDR3: ASSTSTWGANVLT

J: TRBJ1-2
V: TRBV3-1/TRBV3-2
length: 11
CDR3: ASSRGAHYGYT

J: TRBJ1-1
V: TRBV20-1
length: 9
CDR3: SARDARRAF

J: TRBJ1-6
V: TRBV21-1
length: 14
CDR3: ASPFAGREDNSPLH

J: TRBJ1-4
V: TRBV6-1
length: 12
CDR3: ASSEALWYEKLF

J: TRBJ1-1
V: TRBV2
length: 12
CDR3: ASSQGQGGTEAF

J: TRBJ2-1
V: TRBV10-1
length: 14
CDR3: ASNATAGQHYNEQF

J: TRBJ1-2
V: TRBV19
length: 9
CDR3: ASREAGDIR

J: TRBJ1-5
V: TRBV4-1
length: 13
CDR3: ASSQVFVGDQPQH